This T cell receptor (beta chain) appears in the sequencing data of a study of Ad26.COV2.S vaccination and SARS-CoV-2 variants. Study context: Within the COV1001 Ad26.COV2.S trial arm, the donor was enrolled. Once, or twice with 56 days between doses, Ad26.COV2.S was given intramuscularly.

Generated by immunoSEQ multiplex PCR, the TCRdb table keeps only in-frame clones and is missing some. The table lists over 300,000 clones, around 82% of them singletons, with around 7.3% in the top ten. Treatment: some 19 received Ad26.COV2.S at low or high dose, single or two shots; about 5 received placebo; per-sample allocation not given. Samples came from day 63 after the first vaccine or placebo injection. Germline assignment: CDR1 SGHNT and CDR2 YENEEA. The V end lost 0 bases, the J end lost 3 bases, and 14 bases lay between the germline ends. The CDR3 extends over 16 amino acids. V usage is TRBV11-3 and J usage is TRBJ1-1; no reliable D call. This TCR came from a person between 18 and 60 years old who received the Ad26.COV2.S COVID-19 vaccine or a placebo. The starting material was peripheral blood, obtained in a trial of Ad26.COV2.S vaccine versus placebo. The CDR3 bases are TGTGCCAGCAGCTTAGAATATAGGGTCAGGCACACTGAAGCTTTCTTT. Translation: CASSLEYRVRHTEAFF.